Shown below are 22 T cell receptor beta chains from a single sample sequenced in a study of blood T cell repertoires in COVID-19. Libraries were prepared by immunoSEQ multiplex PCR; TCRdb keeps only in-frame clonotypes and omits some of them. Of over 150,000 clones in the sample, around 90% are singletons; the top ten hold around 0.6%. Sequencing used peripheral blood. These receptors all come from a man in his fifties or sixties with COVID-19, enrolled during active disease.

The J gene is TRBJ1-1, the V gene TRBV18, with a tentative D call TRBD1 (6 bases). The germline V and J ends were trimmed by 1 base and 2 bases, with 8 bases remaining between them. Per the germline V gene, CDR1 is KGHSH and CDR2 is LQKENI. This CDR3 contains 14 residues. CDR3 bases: TGTGCCAGCTCACCACTGGACAGTAACACTGAAGCTTTCTTT. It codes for CASSPLDSNTEAFF.

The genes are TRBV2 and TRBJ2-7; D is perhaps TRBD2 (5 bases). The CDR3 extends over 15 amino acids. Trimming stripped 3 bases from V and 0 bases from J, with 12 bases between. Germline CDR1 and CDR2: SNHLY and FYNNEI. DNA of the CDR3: TGTGCCAGCAGTGACTTGGGAGTCTCCTCCTACGAGCAGTACTTC. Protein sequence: CASSDLGVSSYEQYF. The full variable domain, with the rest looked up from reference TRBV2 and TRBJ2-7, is EPEVTQTPSHQVTQMGQEVILRCVPISNHLYFYWYRQILGQKVEFLVSFYNNEISEKSEIFDDQFSVERPDGSNFTLKIRSTKLEDSAMYFCASSDLGVSSYEQYFGPGTRLTVT.

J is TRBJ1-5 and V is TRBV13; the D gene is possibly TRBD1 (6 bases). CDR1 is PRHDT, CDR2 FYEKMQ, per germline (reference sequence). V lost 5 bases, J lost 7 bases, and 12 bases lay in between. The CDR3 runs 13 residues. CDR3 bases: TGTGCCAGCAGCCGGGGGGGCAGACAGCCCCAGCATTTT. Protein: CASSRGGRQPQHF.

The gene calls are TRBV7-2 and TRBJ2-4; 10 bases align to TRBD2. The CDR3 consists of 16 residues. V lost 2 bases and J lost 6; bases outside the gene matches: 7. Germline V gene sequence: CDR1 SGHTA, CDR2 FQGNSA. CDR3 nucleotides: TGTGCCAGCAGCTTAAGGGCTAGCGGGGGTGGAAACATTCAGTACTTC. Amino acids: CASSLRASGGGNIQYF. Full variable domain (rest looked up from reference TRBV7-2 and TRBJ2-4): GAGVSQSPSNKVTEKGKDVELRCDPISGHTALYWYRQSLGQGLEFLIYFQGNSAPDKSGLPSDRFSAERTGGSVSTLTIQRTQQEDSAVYLCASSLRASGGGNIQYFGAGTRLSVL.

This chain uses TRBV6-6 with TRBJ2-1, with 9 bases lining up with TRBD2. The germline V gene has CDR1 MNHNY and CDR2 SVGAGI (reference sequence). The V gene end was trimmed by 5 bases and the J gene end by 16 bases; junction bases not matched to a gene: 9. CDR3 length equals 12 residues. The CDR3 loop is CASSPPLAGSFF. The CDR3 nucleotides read TGTGCCAGCAGTCCCCCACTAGCGGGTAGCTTCTTC.

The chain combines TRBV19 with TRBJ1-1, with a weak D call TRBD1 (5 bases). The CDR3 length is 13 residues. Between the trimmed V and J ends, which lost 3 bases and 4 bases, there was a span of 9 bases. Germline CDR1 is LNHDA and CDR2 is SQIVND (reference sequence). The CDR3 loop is CASSIQGSTEAFF. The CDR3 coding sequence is TGTGCCAGTAGTATTCAGGGCAGCACTGAAGCTTTCTTT. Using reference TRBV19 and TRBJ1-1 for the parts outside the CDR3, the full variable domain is DGGITQSPKYLFRKEGQNVTLSCEQNLNHDAMYWYRQDPGQGLRLIYYSQIVNDFQKGDIAEGYSVSREKKESFPLTVTSAQKNPTAFYLCASSIQGSTEAFFGQGTRLTVV.

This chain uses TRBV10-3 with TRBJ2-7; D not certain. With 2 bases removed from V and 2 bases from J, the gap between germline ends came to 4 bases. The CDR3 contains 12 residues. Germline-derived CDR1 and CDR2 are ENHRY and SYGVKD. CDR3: CAISESPYEQYF. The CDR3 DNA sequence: TGTGCCATCAGTGAGAGCCCCTACGAGCAGTACTTC.

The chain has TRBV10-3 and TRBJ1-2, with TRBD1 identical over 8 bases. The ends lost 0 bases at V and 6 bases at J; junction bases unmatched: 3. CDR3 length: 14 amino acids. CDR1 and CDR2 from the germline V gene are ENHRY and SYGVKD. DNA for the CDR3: TGTGCCATCAGTGAGTCGGCAGGGGGCAATGGCTACACCTTC. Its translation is CAISESAGGNGYTF.

The CDR3 nucleotides read TGTGCCAGCAGCGGCCCTAGCGGGAGCTCCTACGAGCAGTACTTC. Translated, it gives CASSGPSGSSYEQYF. V is TRBV5-4 and J is TRBJ2-7; 10 nucleotides agree with TRBD2. Germline V lookup: CDR1 SGHNT, CDR2 YYREEE (reference sequence). V lost 4 bases, J lost 0 bases, and 4 bases stayed unmatched. The CDR3 runs to 15 residues. The full variable domain, completed using reference TRBV5-4 and TRBJ2-7, is ETGVTQSPTHLIKTRGQQVTLRCSSQSGHNTVSWYQQALGQGPQFIFQYYREEENGRGNFPPRFSGLQFPNYSSELNVNALELDDSALYLCASSGPSGSSYEQYFGPGTRLTVT.

CDR3 sequence reads: CASSLSQGFEQFF. CDR3 DNA sequence: TGTGCCAGCAGTTTATCGCAGGGGTTTGAGCAGTTCTTC. The V and J genes are TRBV27 and TRBJ2-1; weak D call: TRBD1 (6 bases). The CDR3 is 13 residues long. CDR1 is MNHEY, CDR2 SMNVEV, per germline (reference sequence). Trimming stripped 0 bases from V and 9 bases from J, with 9 bases between.

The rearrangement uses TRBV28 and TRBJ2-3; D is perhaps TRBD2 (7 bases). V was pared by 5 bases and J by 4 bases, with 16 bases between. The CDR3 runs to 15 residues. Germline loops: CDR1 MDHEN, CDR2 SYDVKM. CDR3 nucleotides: TGTGCCAGCAGTCGCGGGGGCTCGCAGTCAGATACGCAGTATTTT. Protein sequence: CASSRGGSQSDTQYF.

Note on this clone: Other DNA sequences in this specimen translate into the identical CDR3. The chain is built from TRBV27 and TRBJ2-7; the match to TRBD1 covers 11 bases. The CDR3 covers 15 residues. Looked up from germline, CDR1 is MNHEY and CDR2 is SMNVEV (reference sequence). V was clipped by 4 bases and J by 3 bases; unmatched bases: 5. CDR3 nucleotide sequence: TGTGCCAGCAGTTCAACCGGGACAGGGGGCTACGAGCAGTACTTC. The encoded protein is CASSSTGTGGYEQYF.

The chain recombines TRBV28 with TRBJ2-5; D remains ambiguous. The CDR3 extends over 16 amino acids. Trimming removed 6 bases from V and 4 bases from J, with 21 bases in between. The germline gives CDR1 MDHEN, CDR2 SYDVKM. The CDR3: CASRGGRAWVGETQYF. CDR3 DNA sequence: TGTGCCAGCAGGGGTGGCAGAGCGTGGGTCGGAGAGACCCAGTACTTC.

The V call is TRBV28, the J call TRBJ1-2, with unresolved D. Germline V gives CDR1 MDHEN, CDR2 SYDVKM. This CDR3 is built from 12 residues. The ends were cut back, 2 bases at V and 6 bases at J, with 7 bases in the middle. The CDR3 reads CASSLPQDGYTF. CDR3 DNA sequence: TGTGCCAGCAGTTTACCCCAGGATGGCTACACCTTC.

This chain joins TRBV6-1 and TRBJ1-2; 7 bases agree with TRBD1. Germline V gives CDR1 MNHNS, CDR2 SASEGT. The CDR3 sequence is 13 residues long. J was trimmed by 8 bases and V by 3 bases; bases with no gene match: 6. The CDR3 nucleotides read TGTGCCAGCAGTGACAACAGGGGTTTCGGCTACACCTTC. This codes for CASSDNRGFGYTF.

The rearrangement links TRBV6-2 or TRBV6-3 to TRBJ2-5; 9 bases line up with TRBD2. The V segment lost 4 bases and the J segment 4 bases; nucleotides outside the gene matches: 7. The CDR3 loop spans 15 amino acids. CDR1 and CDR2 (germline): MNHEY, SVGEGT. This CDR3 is CASSLSGRFGETQYF. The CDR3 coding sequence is TGTGCCAGCAGTTTAAGCGGGAGGTTTGGAGAGACCCAGTACTTC.

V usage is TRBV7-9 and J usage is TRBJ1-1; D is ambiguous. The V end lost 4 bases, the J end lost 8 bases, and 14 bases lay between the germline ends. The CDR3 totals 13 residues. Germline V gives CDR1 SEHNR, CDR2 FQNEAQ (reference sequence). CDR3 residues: CASSSRTGFEAFF. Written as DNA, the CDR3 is TGTGCCAGCAGCTCACGGACGGGGTTCGAAGCTTTCTTT.

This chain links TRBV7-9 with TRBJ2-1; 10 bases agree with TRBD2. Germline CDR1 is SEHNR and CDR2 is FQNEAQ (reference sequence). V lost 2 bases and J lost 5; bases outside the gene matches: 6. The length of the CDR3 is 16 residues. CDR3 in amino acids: CASSLRSSGSNNEQFF. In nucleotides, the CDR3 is TGTGCCAGCAGCTTAAGGTCTAGCGGGAGCAACAATGAGCAGTTCTTC.

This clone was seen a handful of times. DNA for the CDR3: TGTGCCAGCACCCCAGCAAACTGGAACACTGAAGCTTTCTTT. Its translation is CASTPANWNTEAFF. The genes are TRBV6-2 or TRBV6-3 and TRBJ1-1; D gene unclear. V lost 7 bases and J 1 base, leaving 13 bases between the germline ends. This CDR3 has 14 residues. Germline lookup yields CDR1 MNHEY and CDR2 SVGEGT.

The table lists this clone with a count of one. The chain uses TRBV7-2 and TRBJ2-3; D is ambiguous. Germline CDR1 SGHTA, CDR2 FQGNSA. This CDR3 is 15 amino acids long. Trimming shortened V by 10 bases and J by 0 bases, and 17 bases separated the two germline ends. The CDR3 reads CATRRDSSSTDTQYF. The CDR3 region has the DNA TGTGCCACCCGCCGTGACTCTTCTAGCACAGATACGCAGTATTTT.

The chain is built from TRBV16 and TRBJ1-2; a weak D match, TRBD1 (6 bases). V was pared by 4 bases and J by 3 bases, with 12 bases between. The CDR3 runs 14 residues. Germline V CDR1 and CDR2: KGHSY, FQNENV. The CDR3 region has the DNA TGTGCCAGCAGCCTCCGGGACACAGACTATGGCTACACCTTC. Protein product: CASSLRDTDYGYTF.

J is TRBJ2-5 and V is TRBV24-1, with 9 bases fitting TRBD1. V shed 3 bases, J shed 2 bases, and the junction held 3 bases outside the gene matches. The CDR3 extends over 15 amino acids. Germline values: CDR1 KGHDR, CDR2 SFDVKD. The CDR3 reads CATSDGTGSQETQYF. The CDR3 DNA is TGTGCCACCAGTGATGGGACAGGGTCTCAAGAGACCCAGTACTTC.